This T cell receptor (beta chain) was found in a study of blood T cells in healthy people across ages. Sample-barcoded 5' priming and a J-beta primer mix drove a second PCR of 7 to 11 cycles. A tag from a template-switch adaptor with 12 random nucleotides marked each cDNA molecule. Each CDR3 protein is one row after TCRdb ran MiXCR on the 5' RACE reads. Altogether roughly 830,000 distinct CDR3 sequences are present, 62% being singletons, with the ten largest covering roughly a quarter. General study points: Both higher diversity and more naive CD4+ cells marked long-lived donors when set against aged donors.

As for this clonotype: Its matching antigen is unknown.

The CDR3 length is 15 residues. The ends were cut back, 5 bases at V and 0 bases at J, with 12 bases in the middle. The draw of peripheral blood yielded approximately 11 milliliters from each donor. This sequence was found in a man under 40 in good health. Sequencing input: blood. V gene TRBV12-3 or TRBV12-4 combines with J gene TRBJ2-3, with D perhaps given as TRBD1 or TRBD2 (6 bases each). The CDR3 DNA sequence: TGTGCCAGCAGTCCCCAGGGGACTAGCACAGATACGCAGTATTTT. Its protein is CASSPQGTSTDTQYF.